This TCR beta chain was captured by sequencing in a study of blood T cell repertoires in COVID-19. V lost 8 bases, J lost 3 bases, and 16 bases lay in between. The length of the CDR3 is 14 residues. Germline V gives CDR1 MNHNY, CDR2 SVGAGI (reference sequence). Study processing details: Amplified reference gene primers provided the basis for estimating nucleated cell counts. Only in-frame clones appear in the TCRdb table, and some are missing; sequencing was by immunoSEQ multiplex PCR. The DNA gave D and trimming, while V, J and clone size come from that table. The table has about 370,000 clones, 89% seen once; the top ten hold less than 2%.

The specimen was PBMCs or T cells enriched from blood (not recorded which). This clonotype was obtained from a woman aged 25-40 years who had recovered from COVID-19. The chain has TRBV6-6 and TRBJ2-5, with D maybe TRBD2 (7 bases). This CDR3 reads CASRGAMGKETQYF. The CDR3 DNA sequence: TGTGCCAGCCGGGGGGCAATGGGGAAAGAGACCCAGTACTTC.